The 21 T cell receptor beta chains reported below all come from one sample, sequenced in a study of T cells after yellow fever vaccination. TCRdb independently ran MiXCR on the 5' RACE reads; one entry per CDR3 protein. The table shows about 220,000 distinct CDR3 sequences, with 3% to 3.5% occurring only once. Sequencing was performed on CD4+ T cells sorted from PBMCs, taken 10 days after the yellow fever booster vaccination. The origin of the receptors is a man in his late teens or twenties who received the YFV17D yellow fever vaccine.

Ten or more counts support this clonotype. This chain links TRBV10-3 with TRBJ1-4; possible D gene TRBD1, 6 bases. With 2 bases removed from V and 8 bases from J, the gap between germline ends came to 9 bases. Germline V gene sequence: CDR1 ENHRY, CDR2 SYGVKD. The CDR3 runs to 13 residues. The CDR3 nucleotides read TGTGCCATCAGTGAGAACAGGGACGAAAAACTGTTTTTT. Translated, it gives CAISENRDEKLFF.

There are many counts of this clonotype. The rearrangement links TRBV7-2 to TRBJ1-2, with D possibly being TRBD1 (6 bases). The CDR3 has 15 residues. Trimming cost V 1 base and J 7 bases, with 16 bases left between them. Germline CDR1 is SGHTA and CDR2 is FQGNSA. DNA of the CDR3: TGTGCCAGCAGCTTAGGGCCAGGGGAAGGGGGTGGCTACACCTTC. Translation: CASSLGPGEGGGYTF.

This sequence joins TRBV5-4 and TRBJ2-1, with 15 bases lining up with TRBD2. Germline V gene lookup returns CDR1 SGHNT and CDR2 YYREEE (reference sequence). The CDR3 extends over 16 amino acids. The trim removed 4 bases at V and 6 bases at J, leaving 5 bases unmatched. The CDR3 sequence is CASSPGLAGGLNEQFF. The CDR3 DNA is TGTGCCAGCAGCCCAGGACTAGCGGGGGGGCTCAATGAGCAGTTCTTC.

In its sample, this clonotype was seen many times. The chain has TRBV20-1 and TRBJ1-5; D gene uncertain. This CDR3 is 13 amino acids long. Per the germline V gene, CDR1 is DFQATT and CDR2 is SNEGSKA (reference sequence). V lost 6 bases and J lost 1, with 10 bases in between. DNA for the CDR3: TGCAGTGCGAAAAAAACGAGCAATCAGCCCCAGCATTTT. Its protein is CSAKKTSNQPQHF.

This clonotype was seen repeatedly, ten times or more. V usage is TRBV20-1 and J usage is TRBJ2-4; D is perhaps TRBD2 (6 bases). Deletions cut 0 bases from V and 1 base from J, with 7 bases between. The CDR3 extends over 14 amino acids. Germline lookup yields CDR1 DFQATT and CDR2 SNEGSKA (reference sequence). Written as DNA, the CDR3 is TGCAGTGCTAGAGAGGCGGGGGCCAAAAACATTCAGTACTTC. Protein sequence: CSAREAGAKNIQYF.

The chain employs TRBV20-1 and TRBJ2-3, with TRBD1 as a possible D gene (6 bases). CDR3 size: 13 residues. V lost 2 bases to trimming and J lost 3 bases, with 9 bases between them. The germline V gene has CDR1 DFQATT and CDR2 SNEGSKA (reference sequence). CDR3 in DNA: TGCAGTGCTAGAACCACAGGGACAGATACGCAGTATTTT. Translating gives CSARTTGTDTQYF.

This clonotype was seen many times. V and J are TRBV29-1 and TRBJ2-5, with D unclear. Germline CDR1 SQVTM, CDR2 ANQGSEA. The CDR3 length is 13 residues. The ends were cut back, 3 bases at V and 5 bases at J, with 13 bases in the middle. In DNA, the CDR3 is TGCAGCGTTGATTTTCCAGCAGGCGAGACCCAGTACTTC. Protein sequence: CSVDFPAGETQYF.

The chain carries TRBV20-1 and TRBJ1-2; D unresolved. V lost 5 bases and J lost 8, with 15 bases in between. The CDR3 length is 12 residues. Germline CDR1 DFQATT, CDR2 SNEGSKA (reference sequence). DNA of the CDR3: TGCAGTGCTCCCGACTATACGGGGGGCTACACCTTC. This codes for CSAPDYTGGYTF.

This clonotype came up many times. The chain links TRBV6-6 to TRBJ1-3; D ambiguous. Trimming removed 6 bases from V and 0 bases from J, with 6 bases in between. Germline values: CDR1 MNHNY, CDR2 SVGAGI (reference sequence). This CDR3 contains 13 residues. The CDR3, as DNA: TGTGCCAGCAGCCCACGCTCTGGAAACACCATATATTTT. This gives the protein CASSPRSGNTIYF.

This clonotype appeared many times. CDR3 DNA: TGTGCCAGCACTGGGACAGGGGGAAGGTACGAGCAGTACTTC. It codes for CASTGTGGRYEQYF. The chain joins TRBV2 to TRBJ2-7; 11 bases are shared with TRBD1. CDR1 is SNHLY and CDR2 is FYNNEI in the germline V gene. This CDR3 comprises 14 residues. The V segment lost 7 bases and the J segment 4 bases; nucleotides outside the gene matches: 6.

This clonotype has a count of ten or more. The rearrangement uses TRBV3-1 and TRBJ2-5; 14 bases line up with TRBD2. Germline-derived CDR1 and CDR2 are LGHDT and YNNKEL (reference sequence). Trimming at V came to 5 bases and at J to 5 bases, leaving 10 bases not matched to a gene. CDR3 size: 17 residues. CDR3: CASSYSGLAGGSETQYF. CDR3 in DNA: TGTGCCAGCAGCTACTCTGGACTAGCGGGGGGTTCGGAGACCCAGTACTTC.

The chain uses TRBV5-1 and TRBJ1-5; D ambiguous. CDR1 and CDR2 (germline): SGHRS, YFSETQ. The germline V and J ends were trimmed by 0 bases and 6 bases, with 10 bases remaining between them. This CDR3 has 14 residues. The CDR3 DNA sequence: TGCGCCAGCAGCTTGGAAGATCCGGGTCAGCCCCAGCATTTT. This encodes CASSLEDPGQPQHF.

In its sample, this clonotype was seen many times. The chain links TRBV7-2 to TRBJ1-5, with unresolved D. The germline V and J ends were trimmed by 1 base and 1 base, with 8 bases remaining between them. The germline CDR1 and CDR2 sequences are SGHTA and FQGNSA. The CDR3 consists of 15 residues. The CDR3: CASSLVPESNQPQHF. The CDR3 DNA is TGTGCCAGCAGCTTAGTGCCAGAGAGCAATCAGCCCCAGCATTTT.

This chain joins TRBV20-1 and TRBJ2-7, with 7 nucleotides matching TRBD2. Trimming took 3 bases from V and 0 from J; bases not matched to a gene: 2. This CDR3 region has 13 residues. CDR1 and CDR2 from the germline V gene are DFQATT and SNEGSKA (reference sequence). In nucleotides, the CDR3 is TGCAGTGCTAGCGGGAGGAGCTCCTACGAGCAGTACTTC. Its translation: CSASGRSSYEQYF.

This clonotype has at least ten counts. The chain has TRBV27 and TRBJ2-3, with a weak D call TRBD1 (6 bases). The CDR3 extends over 17 amino acids. Germline V lookup: CDR1 MNHEY, CDR2 SMNVEV (reference sequence). V was cut by 4 bases and J by 2 bases, with 19 bases left in between. DNA for the CDR3: TGTGCCAGCAGTTACATGCTCGGGACACTACTCACAGATACGCAGTATTTT. This sequence encodes CASSYMLGTLLTDTQYF.

The chain employs TRBV5-1 and TRBJ2-3; no clear D. The CDR3 length is 14 residues. CDR1 and CDR2 from the germline V gene are SGHRS and YFSETQ. The V gene lost 0 bases and the J gene lost 6 bases, with 11 bases spanning the gap. The CDR3 loop reads CASSLGSITDTQYF. The CDR3 nucleotides are TGCGCCAGCAGCTTGGGAAGCATTACGGATACGCAGTATTTT. Using reference TRBV5-1 and TRBJ2-3 for the parts outside the CDR3, the full variable domain is KAGVTQTPRYLIKTRGQQVTLSCSPISGHRSVSWYQQTPGQGLQFLFEYFSETQRNKGNFPGRFSGRQFSNSRSEMNVSTLELGDSALYLCASSLGSITDTQYFGPGTRLTVL.

The chain links TRBV2 to TRBJ1-1, with D possibly TRBD1 on 6 matching bases. Deletions cut 7 bases from V and 7 bases from J, with 16 bases between. The CDR3 length is 13 residues. In germline, CDR1 is SNHLY, CDR2 FYNNEI. The CDR3, as DNA: TGTGCCAGCACCGAGGGGGGGTACGATGAAGCTTTCTTT. Its translation: CASTEGGYDEAFF.

This clonotype was counted ten times or more. The chain carries TRBV5-4 and TRBJ2-1; D ambiguous. Trimming took off 0 bases at V and 4 bases at J, with 8 bases between the two ends. Looked up from germline, CDR1 is SGHNT and CDR2 is YYREEE (reference sequence). There are 14 residues in the CDR3. This CDR3 reads CASSLGTEYNEQFF. CDR3 bases: TGTGCCAGCAGCTTGGGGACGGAGTACAATGAGCAGTTCTTC.

This chain uses TRBV2 with TRBJ1-6; TRBD1 might be the D (6 bases). The germline gives CDR1 SNHLY, CDR2 FYNNEI. The V gene lost 2 bases and the J gene lost 0 bases, with 14 bases spanning the gap. The CDR3 is 18 residues long. CDR3: CASSETLLGGSYNSPLHF. Written as DNA, the CDR3 is TGTGCCAGCAGTGAAACCCTCCTAGGGGGCTCCTATAATTCACCCCTCCACTTT.

In its sample, this clonotype was seen many times. The rearrangement uses TRBV7-2 and TRBJ1-3, with 9 bases matching TRBD1. Germline V gene data show CDR1 as SGHTA and CDR2 as FQGNSA. CDR3 size: 16 residues. Trimming removed 1 base from V and 3 bases from J; junction bases left unmatched: 4. CDR3 sequence: CASSLERQGDGNTIYF. The CDR3 DNA reads as TGTGCCAGCAGCTTAGAGAGACAGGGGGATGGAAACACCATATATTTT.

V gene TRBV7-2 combines with J gene TRBJ1-3, with no clear D. The CDR3 totals 11 residues. V was clipped by 2 bases and J by 8 bases, with 4 bases between them. Germline CDR1 is SGHTA and CDR2 is FQGNSA. Written as DNA, the CDR3 is TGTGCCAGCAGCTTACCGCACACCATATATTTT. Encoded protein: CASSLPHTIYF.